This T cell receptor (beta chain) was profiled in a study of T cell responses to AZD1222 COVID-19 vaccine. TCRdb's table, derived via immunoSEQ multiplex PCR, lists solely in-frame clones and lacks some. The repertoire includes 210,000 or so clones, about 94% of them detected once, and around 1.8% sits in the top ten. The length of the CDR3 is 14 residues. In germline, CDR1 is MNHNY, CDR2 SVGAGI (reference sequence). Trimming took off 6 bases at V and 2 bases at J, with 11 bases between the two ends. This specimen was peripheral blood, taken 28 days after the second dose of the MenACWY control vaccine. The genes are TRBV6-6 and TRBJ1-3, with D perhaps matching TRBD1 (6 bases). This receptor was obtained from an adult who received the MenACWY meningococcal vaccine as a control. The CDR3 sequence is CASSDTGPGNTIYF. In DNA form, the CDR3 reads TGTGCCAGCAGCGACACAGGGCCTGGAAACACCATATATTTT.